The 28 T cell receptor beta chains below were found in one sample sequenced in a study of beta chain features in type 1 diabetes. The authors reverse transcribed all of the isolated RNA, so sequencing captured expressed TCRB transcripts. Assay used: immunoSEQ multiplex PCR; TCRdb lists only in-frame clones, some missing. This table has some 410,000 clones, over 11% appearing once. The source material was naive CD4+ T cells from blood. The origin of the receptors is a man younger than 45 in good health.

The chain uses TRBV7-9 and TRBJ2-3; 9 bases align to TRBD1. CDR1 and CDR2 (germline): SEHNR, FQNEAQ (reference sequence). The CDR3 sequence is 16 residues long. With 3 bases clipped from V and 4 bases from J, the junction kept 8 bases outside the gene matches. The DNA of the CDR3 is TGTGCCAGCAGCTTGAACCCGGGACAGGGCGCAGATACGCAGTATTTT. It translates to CASSLNPGQGADTQYF.

The chain is built from TRBV7-2 and TRBJ2-3; D ambiguous. Germline V gene lookup returns CDR1 SGHTA and CDR2 FQGNSA. The ends were cut back, 7 bases at V and 0 bases at J, with 11 bases in the middle. This CDR3 comprises 14 residues. CDR3 DNA: TGTGCCAGCACCAAGGCCATTAGCACAGATACGCAGTATTTT. This encodes CASTKAISTDTQYF.

The chain is built from TRBV5-1 and TRBJ2-7; 7 nucleotides line up with TRBD2. Germline lookup yields CDR1 SGHRS and CDR2 YFSETQ. J was trimmed by 5 bases and V by 0 bases; bases with no gene match: 8. There are 15 residues in the CDR3. The DNA for the CDR3 is TGCGCCAGCAGCTTGGCCGGGCTTGGGAGGGACGAGCAGTACGTC. Its protein product is CASSLAGLGRDEQYV.

This clone has more than one count but fewer than ten. This chain connects TRBV7-2 to TRBJ2-3; no clear D gene. Germline lookup yields CDR1 SGHTA and CDR2 FQGNSA. The CDR3 extends over 16 amino acids. Trimming pared 1 base from V and 0 bases from J, leaving 11 bases between. CDR3 coding DNA: TGTGCCAGCAGCTTAGGCCTGACTTTGAGCACAGATACGCAGTATTTT. Its translation: CASSLGLTLSTDTQYF.

V usage is TRBV30 and J usage is TRBJ2-2, with D perhaps matching TRBD1 or TRBD2 (5 bases each). The ends were cut back, 0 bases at V and 4 bases at J, with 9 bases in the middle. This CDR3 region has 14 residues. Germline values: CDR1 GTSNPN, CDR2 SVGIG (reference sequence). The CDR3: CAWSVPGTTGELFF. CDR3 bases: TGTGCCTGGAGTGTACCGGGGACCACCGGGGAGCTGTTTTTT.

This clone was seen only a few times. This sequence joins TRBV6-5 and TRBJ1-1; TRBD1 aligns across 7 bases. V gave up 5 bases and J gave up 0 bases; unmatched junction bases: 3. This CDR3 has 14 amino acids. Germline V gene data show CDR1 as MNHEY and CDR2 as SVGAGI. DNA for the CDR3: TGTGCCAGCAGTGAGACAGGGATGAACACTGAAGCTTTCTTT. Protein sequence: CASSETGMNTEAFF.

This clone occurred many times. The J gene is TRBJ2-4, the V gene TRBV29-1, with D hard to call. Germline CDR1 reads SQVTM; CDR2 reads ANQGSEA. The CDR3 contains 12 residues. V was trimmed by 6 bases and J by 0 bases, leaving 6 bases between them. This CDR3 reads CSVEPAKNIQYF. The DNA of the CDR3 is TGCAGCGTAGAACCAGCCAAAAACATTCAGTACTTC.

This clone has more than one count but fewer than ten. This rearrangement joins TRBV4-3 to TRBJ2-2; D uncertain. V was clipped by 4 bases and J by 0 bases, with 3 bases between them. From germline, CDR1 is LGHNA and CDR2 YSLEER. CDR3 length: 13 amino acids. CDR3 coding DNA: TGCGCCAGCAGCCCGGCGAACACCGGGGAGCTGTTTTTT. Translated: CASSPANTGELFF.

This clone was counted a few times. The CDR3 spells CAWSEGQIRRETQYF. DNA of the CDR3: TGTGCCTGGAGTGAGGGACAGATTCGGAGAGAGACCCAGTACTTC. This chain joins TRBV30 and TRBJ2-5; 7 positions agree with TRBD1. The CDR3 loop spans 15 amino acids. After removal of 1 base from V and 4 bases from J, the junction contained 9 bases not matched to a gene. Germline values: CDR1 GTSNPN, CDR2 SVGIG (reference sequence).

In regard to this clone: Other DNA sequences within the sample encode an identical CDR3. The V and J genes are TRBV7-2 and TRBJ1-2; no clear D. This CDR3 has 12 residues. From germline, CDR1 is SGHTA and CDR2 FQGNSA. V was shortened by 5 bases and J by 3 bases, with 7 bases between the two germline ends. The CDR3 reads CASSLGYYGYTF. The CDR3 DNA sequence: TGTGCCAGCAGCCTGGGGTACTATGGCTACACCTTC.

This clone was observed a few times. The chain couples TRBV14 to TRBJ2-5, with D possibly matching TRBD2 (5 bases). The CDR3 loop spans 14 amino acids. V shed 0 bases and J shed 6 bases, with 11 bases lying between them. Per germline, CDR1 SGHDN and CDR2 FVKESK. CDR3 loop: CASSQEAGVKTQYF. The CDR3 DNA reads as TGTGCCAGCAGCCAAGAGGCCGGGGTTAAGACCCAGTACTTC.

The chain has TRBV7-9 and TRBJ1-3; D is undetermined. CDR3 size: 12 residues. Looked up from germline, CDR1 is SEHNR and CDR2 is FQNEAQ (reference sequence). Trimming shortened V by 6 bases and J by 4 bases, and 7 bases separated the two germline ends. DNA for the CDR3: TGTGCCAGCAGATATAGGGGAAACACCATATATTTT. Translation: CASRYRGNTIYF.

This clone was seen a handful of times. This chain connects TRBV9 to TRBJ2-5; D gene unclear. The V and J ends lost 4 bases and 4 bases respectively, with 11 bases between them. The CDR3 contains 13 residues. CDR1 SGDLS and CDR2 YYNGEE come from the germline V gene. This CDR3 is CASSPGRVETQYF. The CDR3 coding sequence is TGTGCCAGCAGCCCCGGACGGGTAGAGACCCAGTACTTC. Full variable domain (remainder filled in from reference TRBV9 and TRBJ2-5): DSGVTQTPKHLITATGQRVTLRCSPRSGDLSVYWYQQSLDQGLQFLIQYYNGEERAKGNILERFSAQQFPDLHSELNLSSLELGDSALYFCASSPGRVETQYFGPGTRLLVL.

There are a few counts of this clone. The V and J genes are TRBV9 and TRBJ1-6, with 7 nucleotides matching TRBD1. The germline CDR1 and CDR2 sequences are SGDLS and YYNGEE. The CDR3 has 15 amino acids. Trimming cost V 0 bases and J 10 bases; bases outside gene matches: 7. CDR3 sequence reads: CASSVDQGGDSPLHF. The DNA for the CDR3 is TGTGCCAGCAGCGTAGATCAGGGGGGTGACTCACCCCTCCACTTT.

Only a few counts were recorded for this clone. This chain uses TRBV4-3 with TRBJ2-3, with 8 bases that match TRBD1. Germline CDR1 and CDR2: LGHNA and YSLEER. Trimming removed 0 bases from V and 5 bases from J; junction bases left unmatched: 4. The length of the CDR3 is 15 residues. CDR3 loop: CASSQDRGRRDTQYF. CDR3 nucleotides: TGCGCCAGCAGCCAAGACAGGGGGCGCAGAGATACGCAGTATTTT.

V usage is TRBV29-1 and J usage is TRBJ2-4; D may match TRBD1 or TRBD2 (5 bases each). The V end was cut by 7 bases, the J end by 2 bases, with 18 bases between. CDR1 and CDR2 (germline): SQVTM, ANQGSEA. There are 15 residues in the CDR3. CDR3 region: CSASLEVGPKNIQYF. CDR3 sequence (DNA): TGCAGCGCATCACTCGAGGTGGGACCCAAAAACATTCAGTACTTC.

The CDR3 nucleotides are TGTGCCGTCGGACAGGCGACCTACAATGAGCAGTTCTTC. This sequence encodes CAVGQATYNEQFF. The chain carries TRBV19 and TRBJ2-1; 7 bases match TRBD1. This CDR3 has 13 residues. The trim removed 11 bases at V and 2 bases at J, leaving 6 bases unmatched. In germline, CDR1 is LNHDA, CDR2 SQIVND (reference sequence).

This sequence joins TRBV25-1 and TRBJ1-2; the D is unclear. The CDR3 runs 13 residues. Trimming stripped 2 bases from V and 6 bases from J, with 10 bases between. CDR1 is MGHDK and CDR2 is SYGVNS in the germline V gene. The CDR3 protein is CASSERRYNGYTF. CDR3 DNA: TGTGCCAGCAGTGAAAGGAGGTACAATGGCTACACCTTC.

This clone was seen a few times. The V and J genes are TRBV7-2 and TRBJ1-6; TRBD1 agrees at 10 bases. CDR3 size: 16 residues. V shed 5 bases and J 10 bases; nucleotides not matched to a gene: 11. The germline gives CDR1 SGHTA, CDR2 FQGNSA. The CDR3 DNA reads TGTGCCAGCAGCCCCGCCGGGACAGGGGTTGGGTCACCCCTCCACTTT. Translation: CASSPAGTGVGSPLHF.

This chain joins TRBV6-1 and TRBJ2-6; no reliable D call. Between the trimmed V and J ends, which lost 7 bases and 2 bases, there was a span of 6 bases. The CDR3 is made up of 13 amino acids. CDR1 and CDR2 from the germline V gene are MNHNS and SASEGT. The CDR3 spells CASKIAGANVLTF. The DNA for the CDR3 is TGTGCCAGCAAAATTGCTGGGGCCAACGTCCTGACTTTC.

The table lists this clone with a few counts. The rearrangement links TRBV29-1 to TRBJ2-5; TRBD2 matches 9 bases. Trimming took 3 bases from V and 4 from J; bases not matched to a gene: 3. CDR3 length equals 13 residues. Germline V lookup: CDR1 SQVTM, CDR2 ANQGSEA. CDR3 bases: TGCAGCGTTGACCTAGCGGGACCAGAGACCCAGTACTTC. Protein: CSVDLAGPETQYF. Filled out from reference TRBV29-1 and TRBJ2-5, the complete variable domain reads SAVISQKPSRDICQRGTSLTIQCQVDSQVTMMFWYRQQPGQSLTLIATANQGSEATYESGFVIDKFPISRPNLTFSTLTVSNMSPEDSSIYLCSVDLAGPETQYFGPGTRLLVL.

This clone was counted a few times. The gene calls are TRBV7-2 and TRBJ2-1; 7 bases align to TRBD1. Germline lookup yields CDR1 SGHTA and CDR2 FQGNSA. The CDR3 runs 13 residues. J was trimmed by 9 bases and V by 7 bases; bases with no gene match: 9. Here the CDR3 reads CASTWDSTAEQFF. The CDR3 region has the DNA TGTGCCAGCACCTGGGACAGTACGGCTGAGCAGTTCTTC.

The V call is TRBV6-1, the J call TRBJ1-2; D not resolved. CDR3 length: 16 residues. V gave up 3 bases and J gave up 0 bases, with 14 bases separating them. The V gene's germline CDR1 is MNHNS and CDR2 SASEGT. CDR3: CASSDPSRETNYGYTF. The CDR3 coding sequence is TGTGCCAGCAGTGATCCCTCTCGTGAGACTAACTATGGCTACACCTTC.

Remarks on this clone: Other DNA sequences in the same sample also yield this CDR3. The V and J genes are TRBV4-3 and TRBJ2-6; a weak D match, TRBD1 (6 bases). Germline loops: CDR1 LGHNA, CDR2 YSLEER. The V end was cut by 1 base, the J end by 4 bases, with 8 bases between. The CDR3 loop spans 15 amino acids. The CDR3 spells CASSQGQAGANVLTF. In DNA, the CDR3 is TGCGCCAGCAGCCAAGGACAGGCCGGGGCCAACGTCCTGACTTTC.

As regards this clone: A clone one base away is much larger, so this may be a read error. V usage is TRBV10-2 and J usage is TRBJ2-5, with unresolved D. This CDR3 has 11 amino acids. Between the trimmed V and J ends, which lost 6 bases and 2 bases, there was a span of 4 bases. CDR1 and CDR2 (germline): WSHSY, SAAADI. DNA for the CDR3: TGCGCCAGCAGCTTGCAAGAGACCCAGTACTTC. The encoded protein is CASSLQETQYF.

The chain combines TRBV5-1 with TRBJ2-5; 10 bases are a match to TRBD2. Germline CDR1 and CDR2: SGHRS and YFSETQ. Losses at the gene ends were 3 bases for V and 2 bases for J; bases not matched to a gene: 1. The CDR3 has 14 amino acids. CDR3 loop: CASSSLAGQETQYF. The CDR3, as DNA: TGCGCCAGCAGCTCACTAGCGGGGCAAGAGACCCAGTACTTC. Looking up the rest from reference TRBV5-1 and TRBJ2-5 gives the full variable domain: KAGVTQTPRYLIKTRGQQVTLSCSPISGHRSVSWYQQTPGQGLQFLFEYFSETQRNKGNFPGRFSGRQFSNSRSEMNVSTLELGDSALYLCASSSLAGQETQYFGPGTRLLVL.

The J gene is TRBJ2-5, the V gene TRBV7-7, with 7 bases aligning to TRBD2. The V and J ends lost 5 bases and 8 bases, in that order; junction bases with no gene match: 5. CDR1 is SSHAT, CDR2 FNYEAQ, per germline (reference sequence). CDR3 length: 12 residues. As DNA, the CDR3 is TGTGCCAGCAGCCCATGGGAGGGTACCCAGTACTTC. Amino acids: CASSPWEGTQYF.

The sample holds a few counts of this clone. The rearrangement links TRBV9 to TRBJ2-3, with 8 bases matching TRBD1. V was clipped by 3 bases and J by 1 base; unmatched bases: 7. Per germline, CDR1 SGDLS and CDR2 YYNGEE. The CDR3 loop spans 16 amino acids. Here the CDR3 reads CASSGPGGFGTDTQYF. CDR3 bases: TGTGCCAGCAGCGGTCCAGGGGGCTTCGGCACAGATACGCAGTATTTT.